These 24 T cell receptor delta chains originate from one sample sequenced in a study of gamma-delta T cells after stem cell transplantation. TCRdb ran CATT on the RT-PCR reads. The table shows over a thousand delta-chain clones, with 1.9% occurring only once. Sequenced input: gamma-delta T cells. The receptors originated from a human donor. It is not recorded whose cells these are; they may come from a transplant donor.

This clone appeared a few times. A far larger clone is off by one base, so a read error is likely. Other nucleotide sequences from this sample produce the same CDR3. The rearrangement joins TRDV2 to TRDJ1, with unresolved D. The V end was cut by 0 bases, the J end by 2 bases, with 15 bases between. The length of the CDR3 is 16 residues. CDR1 and CDR2 from the germline V gene are GEAIGNYY and EKD. CDR3 DNA: TGTGCCTGTGACACCGCAGAGGCGAAGTATACCGATAAACTCATCTTT. This sequence encodes CACDTAEAKYTDKLIF.

Worth noting for this clone: This likely came from a read error, as a far larger clone is one base away. The sample carries other DNA sequences with the same CDR3. V is TRDV1 and J is TRDJ1; 9 bases are shared with TRDD3. CDR1 TSWWSYY and CDR2 QGS come from the germline V gene. The junction had 21 bases not matched to a gene; V was cut back by 9 bases and J by 4 bases. This CDR3 spans 18 amino acids. CDR3 in amino acids: CALPTIPTWTGGLDKLIF. CDR3 bases: TGTGCTCTCCCTACTATTCCCACGTGGACTGGGGGACTCGATAAACTCATCTTT.

To note about this clone: A far larger clone lies a single base away; this is likely a read error. Other DNA sequences from this sample encode an identical CDR3 as well. The chain joins TRDV2 to TRDJ3, with 8 positions matching TRDD3. CDR3 length: 20 amino acids. Per germline, CDR1 GEAIGNYY and CDR2 EKD. V shed 0 bases, J shed 0 bases, and the junction held 9 bases outside the gene matches. CDR3: CACDTAGLGERSWDTRQMFF. DNA of the CDR3: TGTGCCTGTGACACCGCGGGCCTGGGGGAGCGCTCCTGGGACACCCGACAGATGTTTTTC.

In its sample, this clone was seen a few times. The V call is TRDV2, the J call TRDJ1, with TRDD3 identical over 13 bases. Germline trimming cut 3 bases from V and 9 bases from J; bases unmatched to any gene: 12. This CDR3 region has 16 residues. The germline V gene encodes CDR1 GEAIGNYY and CDR2 EKD. DNA for the CDR3: TGTGCCTGTGACTCCGTACTGGGGGATACGCGAGTGGAACTCATCTTT. This translates into CACDSVLGDTRVELIF.

Details on this clone: The protein TCRdb lists belongs to a much larger clone and differs from this DNA's translation at residue 14, which points to a read error; the protein shown is made from the DNA. V gene TRDV2 combines with J gene TRDJ1; 7 nucleotides line up with TRDD3. CDR1 GEAIGNYY and CDR2 EKD come from the germline V gene. This CDR3 comprises 16 residues. CDR3: CACDTMVGENTDKPIF. The CDR3 DNA reads as TGTGCCTGTGACACTATGGTGGGGGAAAACACCGATAAACCCATCTTT.

This clone was seen a handful of times. The protein in TCRdb stems from a much larger clone and differs at residue 14 from this DNA's translation, likely a read error; here the protein is translated from the DNA. The V and J genes are TRDV2 and TRDJ1; 11 bases line up with TRDD3. V lost 4 bases and J lost 1; bases outside the gene matches: 19. This CDR3 spans 20 amino acids. Germline-derived CDR1 and CDR2 are GEAIGNYY and EKD. The CDR3 bases are TGTGCCTGTGAGTTGTTGGGACTGGGGGATAAGGTCCGGTGCACCGATAAACTCATCTTT. Protein: CACELLGLGDKVRCTDKLIF.

This clone qualifies as medium-sized. This likely traces to a read error, being one base from a far larger clone. The genes are TRDV2 and TRDJ1, with 8 bases aligning to TRDD3. Unmatched junction bases numbered 15, after V lost 1 base and J lost 9 bases. The germline gives CDR1 GEAIGNYY, CDR2 EKD. There are 16 residues in the CDR3. The CDR3 sequence is CACDTLSGGHPHQLIF. The CDR3 DNA is TGTGCCTGTGACACTCTTTCTGGGGGACACCCCCATCAACTCATCTTT.

This clone was detected only a few times. The translation of this DNA and the TCRdb protein of a much larger clone differ at residue 12, probably owing to a read error; the protein shown here is translated from the DNA. The chain links TRDV2 to TRDJ1; 7 nucleotides match TRDD3. The CDR3 is 16 amino acids. Germline-derived CDR1 and CDR2 are GEAIGNYY and EKD. The CDR3 sequence: CACDKVGESYTAKLIF. CDR3 nucleotide sequence: TGTGCCTGTGACAAGGTGGGGGAATCGTACACCGCTAAACTCATCTTT.

Details on this clone: The protein TCRdb gives is from a much larger clone and does not agree with this DNA's translation at residue 8, likely a read error; the protein shown here comes from the DNA. The V and J genes are TRDV1 and TRDJ1; 9 nucleotides match TRDD3. CDR1 is TSWWSYY and CDR2 is QGS in the germline V gene. J lost 4 bases, V lost 9 bases, and 21 bases had no gene match. The CDR3 has 18 amino acids. The CDR3 here is CALPTIPMWTGGLDKLIF. CDR3 nucleotide sequence: TGTGCTCTCCCTACTATTCCTATGTGGACTGGGGGACTCGATAAACTCATCTTT.

The chain carries TRDV2 and TRDJ3, with D perhaps matching TRDD3 (5 bases). Germline assignment: CDR1 GEAIGNYY and CDR2 EKD. With 0 bases removed from V and 1 base from J, the gap between germline ends came to 12 bases. There are 18 residues in the CDR3. This CDR3 reads CACDTVRISSWDTRQMFF. DNA of the CDR3: TGTGCCTGTGACACCGTGAGGATAAGTTCCTGGGACACCCGACAGATGTTTTTC.

This clone showed up just a few times. TCRdb's entry gives the protein of a much larger clone, which mismatches this DNA's translation at residue 3, likely from a read error; the protein reported here is translated from the DNA. The gene calls are TRDV2 and TRDJ1; D assignment may be TRDD1 or TRDD3 (5 bases each). The CDR3 has 16 amino acids. The germline V gene encodes CDR1 GEAIGNYY and CDR2 EKD. CDR3 sequence reads: CAYDAIGIEMADKLIF. DNA for the CDR3: TGTGCCTATGACGCTATAGGGATCGAAATGGCCGATAAACTCATCTTT.

Regarding this clone: The protein TCRdb lists belongs to a much larger clone and differs from this DNA's translation at residue 6, which points to a read error; the protein shown is made from the DNA. CDR3 nucleotide sequence: TGTGCCTGTGAGTTGTTCGGACTGGGGGATAAGGTCCGGTACACCGATAAACTCATCTTT. This gives the protein CACELFGLGDKVRYTDKLIF. The chain joins TRDV2 to TRDJ1; TRDD3 aligns across 11 bases. Per germline, CDR1 GEAIGNYY and CDR2 EKD. The CDR3 totals 20 residues. J gave up 0 bases and V 4 bases, and 18 bases lay outside the gene matches.

Concerning this clone: With only one base between it and a far larger clone, this is likely a read error. This chain uses TRDV2 with TRDJ1; 8 nucleotides agree with TRDD3. V trimming: 2 bases; J trimming: 6 bases; junction bases outside the gene matches: 16. There are 17 residues in the CDR3. CDR1 and CDR2 from the germline V gene are GEAIGNYY and EKD. The CDR3 is CACDILGDTPLTNKLIF. The CDR3 region has the DNA TGTGCCTGTGACATTCTGGGGGACACCCCTTTGACCAATAAACTCATCTTT.

This clone was seen a few times. A far larger clone is just one base off, so this is likely a read error. The V and J genes are TRDV2 and TRDJ1; TRDD3 aligns across 10 bases. Germline assignment: CDR1 GEAIGNYY and CDR2 EKD. V gave up 5 bases and J gave up 2 bases; unmatched junction bases: 22. CDR3 length: 20 residues. CDR3 bases: TGTGCCTGTGTGGGGATACCAGTACCGGGGGATACGCAATATACCGATAAACTCATCTTT. Translated, it gives CACVGIPVPGDTQYTDKLIF.

In its sample, this clone ranks as medium-sized. This may be a read error, as it is one base from a much larger clone. This same CDR3 is encoded by further DNA sequences in the sample. The genes are TRDV2 and TRDJ3, with 9 bases that match TRDD3. CDR1 and CDR2 (germline): GEAIGNYY, EKD. The CDR3 runs 20 residues. This chain's CDR3 is CACDTATGGPRSWDTRQMFF. The CDR3 region has the DNA TGCGCCTGTGACACCGCGACTGGGGGACCCCGCTCCTGGGACACCCGACAGATGTTTTTC.

Comments on this clone: This likely stems from a read error, as it lies one base from a far larger clone. This CDR3 is also generated by other DNA sequences in the sample. This sequence joins TRDV2 and TRDJ1; maybe TRDD3 (6 bases). The CDR3 spans 19 residues. Germline loops: CDR1 GEAIGNYY, CDR2 EKD. CDR3 in amino acids: CACDTLLKHSGGHTDKLIF. The CDR3 DNA sequence: TGTGCCTGTGACACGCTCCTCAAACATTCCGGGGGACATACCGATAAACTCATCTTC.

For this clone: Only one base separates this from a far larger clonotype, so it likely reflects a read error. Other DNA sequences of this sample code for an identical CDR3. CDR3 bases: TGTGCCTGTGACACCCTGATGGGAATACGCGGGGACACCGATAAACTCATCTTT. As protein: CACDTLMGIRGDTDKLIF. The chain combines TRDV2 with TRDJ1, with D possibly being TRDD3 (5 bases). Germline loops: CDR1 GEAIGNYY, CDR2 EKD. V lost 0 bases and J lost 0, with 19 bases in between. The CDR3 runs to 18 residues.

A word on this clone: TCRdb's protein, taken from a much larger clone, differs from this DNA's translation at residue 13, likely owing to a read error; the protein displayed comes from the DNA. This chain links TRDV2 with TRDJ1; 9 bases align to TRDD3. Germline V CDR1 and CDR2: GEAIGNYY, EKD. The CDR3 runs 14 residues. The CDR3 here is CACDPVLGDSKLTF. The CDR3 coding sequence is TGTGCCTGTGACCCCGTACTGGGGGACTCGAAACTCACCTTT.

Only a few counts were recorded for this clone. A read error is likely here: a far larger clone is one base away. The chain recombines TRDV1 with TRDJ1; D call uncertain. The length of the CDR3 is 12 residues. The ends were cut back, 4 bases at V and 9 bases at J, with 12 bases in the middle. CDR1 is TSWWSYY, CDR2 QGS, per germline. The CDR3 reads CALGGHLSELIF. As DNA, the CDR3 is TGTGCTCTTGGGGGCCACCTGAGCGAACTCATCTTT.

This clone is judged hyperexpanded. At the DNA level, this CDR3 is encoded by other sequences in the same sample as well. The gene calls are TRDV2 and TRDJ1; TRDD3 aligns across 11 bases. V was clipped by 8 bases and J by 0 bases; unmatched bases: 10. The germline CDR1 and CDR2 sequences are GEAIGNYY and EKD. CDR3 length: 16 amino acids. The CDR3 is CALLRLGDTYTDKLIF. The CDR3, as DNA: TGTGCCTTACTGCGGCTGGGGGATACATACACCGATAAACTCATCTTT.

This clone is hyperexpanded in the sample. This CDR3 is also generated by other DNA sequences in the sample. The J gene is TRDJ1, the V gene TRDV2; 8 nucleotides line up with TRDD3. From germline, CDR1 is GEAIGNYY and CDR2 EKD. The J segment lost 0 bases and the V segment lost 0 bases, leaving 14 bases of the junction unmatched. The CDR3 is 19 amino acids. CDR3 amino acids: CACDTVTGGQGMYTDKLIF. For the CDR3, the DNA is TGTGCCTGTGACACCGTAACTGGGGGCCAAGGGATGTACACCGATAAACTCATCTTT.

Only a few counts were recorded for this clone. This DNA's translation differs at residue 15 from TCRdb's protein, which comes from a much larger clone; a read error is likely, and the protein shown is translated from the DNA. V is TRDV2 and J is TRDJ1, with 9 bases fitting TRDD3. With V trimmed by 0 bases and J by 4 bases, 20 bases remained unmatched. Germline assignment: CDR1 GEAIGNYY and CDR2 EKD. The CDR3 loop spans 20 amino acids. The CDR3 spells CACDTVRMGDIFQDIDKLIF. Written as DNA, the CDR3 is TGTGCCTGTGACACCGTACGGATGGGGGATATATTCCAGGACATCGATAAACTCATCTTT.

A remark on this clone: A read error likely explains this, since a far larger clone differs by one base. The gene calls are TRDV2 and TRDJ3; 7 bases agree with TRDD3. Germline CDR1 reads GEAIGNYY; CDR2 reads EKD. CDR3 length: 20 residues. V was pared by 0 bases and J by 2 bases, with 12 bases of the junction left unmatched. CDR3 DNA: TGTGCCTGTGACACCACCTGGGGGGGGACGAGCCCCTGGGACACCCGACAGATGTTTTTC. Protein product: CACDTTWGGTSPWDTRQMFF.

This clone was recorded a few times. This is likely an artifact of a read error, given a far larger clone one base away. CDR3: CALLRLGDTCTDKLIF. The CDR3 nucleotides are TGTGCCTTACTGCGGCTGGGGGATACATGCACCGATAAACTCATCTTT. The V gene is TRDV2, the J gene TRDJ1; 11 nucleotides align to TRDD3. V lost 8 bases, J lost 1 base, and 11 bases stayed unmatched. Germline V gene data show CDR1 as GEAIGNYY and CDR2 as EKD. The CDR3 runs to 16 residues.